The rows below give T cell receptor beta chains drawn from one sample of a study of Ad26.COV2.S vaccination and SARS-CoV-2 variants. Method: immunoSEQ multiplex PCR; TCRdb's copy keeps in-frame clones and lacks some. The table lists roughly 420,000 clones, approximately 92% of them singletons. Sequencing used peripheral blood, obtained in a trial of Ad26.COV2.S vaccine versus placebo. These TCRs come from a person aged 18-60 years who received the Ad26.COV2.S COVID-19 vaccine or a placebo. Each CDR3 is given with its conserved first and last residue. The D gene is left open where the match is weak. Not every row has a clone size; where given, it reads once, few, many or a size class.

v_gene	abundance	j_gene	d_gene	CDR3nt	CDR3aa
TRBV7-6	-	TRBJ2-1	-	TGTGCCAGCAGCTTAGGACGGAACAATGAGCAGTTCTTC	CASSLGRNNEQFF
TRBV28	-	TRBJ2-4	-	TGTGCCAGCAGTTTCACTGGGAGTGGAACCAAAAACATTCAGTACTTC	CASSFTGSGTKNIQYF
TRBV5-1	-	TRBJ2-3	TRBD2	TGCGCCAGCAGCTTAACAGCGGGGTCTAGCACAGATACGCAGTATTTT	CASSLTAGSSTDTQYF
TRBV4-3	-	TRBJ1-5	TRBD1	TGCGCCAGCAGCCGTACAGGGGGAAGTCAGCCCCAGCATTTT	CASSRTGGSQPQHF
TRBV7-2	-	TRBJ2-5	-	TGTGCCAGCAGCTCCCCATCCCGAGAGACCCAGTACTTC	CASSSPSRETQYF
TRBV7-9	-	TRBJ1-4	-	TGTGCCAGCAGCCTACAGTTAGGAACTAATGAAAAACTGTTTTTT	CASSLQLGTNEKLFF
TRBV27	-	TRBJ2-2	TRBD1	TGTGCCAGCAGTTTCAGGGGGCCCCCCGGGGAGCTGTTTTTT	CASSFRGPPGELFF
TRBV18	-	TRBJ1-5	-	TGTGCCAGCTCACCACGGAATCAGCCCCAGCATTTT	CASSPRNQPQHF
TRBV7-9	-	TRBJ1-2	-	TGTGCCAGCAGCTTAGGACAGGCTTCTAACTATGGCTACACCTTC	CASSLGQASNYGYTF
TRBV19	once	TRBJ2-3	-	TGTGCCAGTACCGGATACGGGAGAGGGGCAGATACGCAGTATTTT	CASTGYGRGADTQYF
TRBV5-1	-	TRBJ2-6	-	TGCGCCAGCAGCTTGGGGATTGGGACTGGGGCCAACGTCCTGACTTTC	CASSLGIGTGANVLTF
TRBV5-1	-	TRBJ1-4	-	TGCGCCAGCAGCTTAGGGGCGGGTAATGAAAAACTGTTTTTT	CASSLGAGNEKLFF
TRBV6-2/TRBV6-3	once	TRBJ1-1	-	TGTGCCAGCAGTTACGCGCAGGGTGAAGCTTTCTTT	CASSYAQGEAFF
TRBV6-5	-	TRBJ2-5	-	TGTGCCAGCAGTCCCCGTGGGGGGGGCGGGAGGACCCAGTACTTC	CASSPRGGGGRTQYF
TRBV4-3	few	TRBJ2-7	-	TGCGCCAGCAGCCAAGGAGTTAAGTGGAGGGGGGAGCCTACCTACGAGCAGTACTTC	CASSQGVKWRGEPTYEQYF
TRBV4-3	-	TRBJ1-5	-	TGCGCCAGCAGCCAAGATCCGAGGGGTGGCAATCAGCCCCAGCATTTT	CASSQDPRGGNQPQHF
TRBV3-1/TRBV3-2	-	TRBJ2-5	-	TGTGCCAGCAGCCAAGGAGAACAGGGACCCGGAGAGACCCAGTACTTC	CASSQGEQGPGETQYF
TRBV11-2	-	TRBJ2-1	-	TGTGCCAGCAGCTTTCCCGACGGGGCAAATGAGCAGTTCTTC	CASSFPDGANEQFF
TRBV7-8	-	TRBJ2-1	-	TGTGCCAGCAGCCCCGGGACGGAGCAGTTCTTC	CASSPGTEQFF
TRBV11-2	-	TRBJ1-1	TRBD1	TGTGCCAGCAGCCCTCTGACAGGGCCGGGTGAAGCTTTCTTT	CASSPLTGPGEAFF
TRBV5-1	-	TRBJ1-5	-	TGCGCCAGCAGCTTTGATTCCGGTACGAATTCCCCCCAGCATTTT	CASSFDSGTNSPQHF
TRBV11-3	-	TRBJ2-5	-	TGTGCCAGCAGCAAAGAGTCACAGGGAAGAGAGACCCAGTACTTC	CASSKESQGRETQYF
TRBV29-1	-	TRBJ2-7	-	TGCAGCGTGGGTGGGGCGGATTCCTACGAGCAGTACTTC	CSVGGADSYEQYF
TRBV7-2	-	TRBJ2-3	TRBD2	TGTGCCAGCAGCTTAGGCGGGGGGGCTAGAGATACGCAGTATTTT	CASSLGGGARDTQYF
TRBV9	-	TRBJ1-4	-	TGTGCCAGCAGCAGGGACGGGAGGTACGAAAAACTGTTTTTT	CASSRDGRYEKLFF
TRBV29-1	-	TRBJ2-1	-	TGCAGCGTCTCCTTTGGACGAAAAGGTACGAGGAATGAGCAGTTCTTC	CSVSFGRKGTRNEQFF
TRBV24-1	-	TRBJ2-1	TRBD1	TGTGCCACCAGTGTTTCGGGACAGATATACAATGAGCAGTTCTTC	CATSVSGQIYNEQFF
TRBV5-1	-	TRBJ1-4	-	TGCGCCAGCAGCGTTGGGGGGGCCGCAACTAATGAAAAACTGTTTTTT	CASSVGGAATNEKLFF
TRBV7-3	once	TRBJ2-1	TRBD1	TGTGCCAGCAGCGTGACAGGGGGTAATATAATTTTCGGTTACAATGAGCAGTTCTTC	CASSVTGGNIIFGYNEQFF
TRBV6-2/TRBV6-3	once	TRBJ1-1	-	TGTGCCAGCAGTTACCGGTCCGAGAACACTGAAGCTTTCTTT	CASSYRSENTEAFF
TRBV5-8	-	TRBJ1-2	-	TGTGCCAGCAGCCGGGCGGGAAATTATTATGGCTACACCTTC	CASSRAGNYYGYTF
TRBV20-1	-	TRBJ2-1	TRBD1	TGCAGTGCTACTGACAGGGGCGTTTACAATGAGCAGTTCTTC	CSATDRGVYNEQFF
TRBV9	-	TRBJ1-2	-	TGTGCCAGCAGCGGACAGGTCGGTGGCTACACCTTC	CASSGQVGGYTF
TRBV7-2	-	TRBJ2-1	-	TGTGCCAGCAGCTTATTTGCCCAGAATGAGCAGTTCTTC	CASSLFAQNEQFF
TRBV18	-	TRBJ2-3	-	TGTGCCAGCTCACCTCTGCCGGGACAATCTAGCACAGATACGCAGTATTTT	CASSPLPGQSSTDTQYF
TRBV15	-	TRBJ2-5	-	TGTGCCACCAGCAGAGATCCCAGCGGTCAAGAGACCCAGTACTTC	CATSRDPSGQETQYF
TRBV7-2	-	TRBJ1-2	TRBD1	TGTGCCAGCAGCCCTTATCGGGACAGGGTTCCCTATGGCTACACCTTC	CASSPYRDRVPYGYTF
TRBV4-1	-	TRBJ1-4	-	TGCGCCAGCATGCCAAGGGTGGGGGCTGATGAAAAACTGTTTTTT	CASMPRVGADEKLFF
TRBV5-1	once	TRBJ2-7	-	TGCGCCAGCAGCTCTCGTACAGGGACCCCCTACGAGCAGTACTTC	CASSSRTGTPYEQYF
TRBV2	-	TRBJ2-3	-	TGTGCCAGCAGTGAACCGGGCGGCCCCGATACGCAGTATTTT	CASSEPGGPDTQYF
TRBV6-5	-	TRBJ1-3	-	TGTGCCAGCAGTTTTGGACAGCCAGCGATTGGAAACACCATATATTTT	CASSFGQPAIGNTIYF
TRBV27	once	TRBJ2-3	-	TGTGCCAGCAGACAGGGAAGGGCAGATACGCAGTATTTT	CASRQGRADTQYF
TRBV4-2	-	TRBJ1-1	-	TGTGCCAGCAGCCAAGTGCAGGGGTCGGACACTGAAGCTTTCTTT	CASSQVQGSDTEAFF
TRBV9	-	TRBJ2-7	TRBD1	TGTGCCAGCAGCCAGGGGGCGCATACGGACGAGCAGTACTTC	CASSQGAHTDEQYF
TRBV18	once	TRBJ1-6	-	TGTGCCAGCTCACCAGGGCTAGCCGATTCACCCCTCCACTTT	CASSPGLADSPLHF
TRBV28	-	TRBJ1-4	-	TGTGCCACCAAACTTCGGACCCGGACACCTAATGAAAAACTGTTTTTT	CATKLRTRTPNEKLFF
TRBV4-3	-	TRBJ2-1	TRBD1	TGCGCCAGCAGCCAAACGGACAGGGGCGACAATGAGCAGTTCTTC	CASSQTDRGDNEQFF
TRBV25-1	once	TRBJ2-2	-	TGTGCCAGCAGTGGCTACAGGGTGTGGTCGAACACCGGGGAGCTGTTTTTT	CASSGYRVWSNTGELFF
TRBV24-1	-	TRBJ1-2	-	TGTGCCACCAGTGATTCAGGGCCCAACTATGGCTACACCTTC	CATSDSGPNYGYTF
TRBV5-8	-	TRBJ2-3	-	TGTGCCAGCAGCTTGAAGGCAGGACAGAAGGCAGATACGCAGTATTTT	CASSLKAGQKADTQYF
TRBV18	once	TRBJ2-3	-	TGTGCCAGCTCACCGGCGGGGACTAGCACAGATACGCAGTATTTT	CASSPAGTSTDTQYF
TRBV7-3	-	TRBJ2-2	TRBD1	TGTGCCAGCAGCGACCGGGACAGGGGGGGAACCGGGGAGCTGTTTTTT	CASSDRDRGGTGELFF
TRBV30	few	TRBJ1-5	TRBD1	TGTGCCTGGAACAGGGGGAGTCGTCAGCCCCAGCATTTT	CAWNRGSRQPQHF
TRBV28	-	TRBJ2-3	TRBD2	TGTGCCAGCAGTAGCGGGATTCTGCCAGATACGCAGTATTTT	CASSSGILPDTQYF
TRBV11-3	-	TRBJ2-5	-	TGTGCCAGCAGCGACTCTTTCGGGACCTGGGAGACCCAGTACTTC	CASSDSFGTWETQYF
TRBV14	-	TRBJ2-7	-	TGTGCCAGTTCAGGGTATTCCTACGAGCAGTACTTC	CASSGYSYEQYF
TRBV28	-	TRBJ2-5	TRBD1	TGTGCCAGCAGTACCCAGACAGGGGGAGTAGAGACCCAGTACTTC	CASSTQTGGVETQYF